This T cell receptor (beta chain) emerged from a study of post-analysis software for immune sequencing data. General study results and limits: Controls showed lower frequencies than patients for roughly five TRBV segments, and TRBV5-6, TRBV5-1 and TRBV20-1 were among these.

Trimming removed 7 bases at V and 3 bases at J, with 15 bases between. The CDR3 extends over 14 amino acids. Presence of unique molecular identifiers characterized the TCR beta cDNA libraries. Via MiXCR, TCRdb re-called the PCR reads, giving one row per CDR3 protein. Among roughly 600,000 distinct CDR3 sequences listed, roughly two fifths were seen once. To note about this clonotype: Its matching antigen is unknown.

The TCR originated in a girl aged 10 to 17 with multiple sclerosis. The chain has TRBV12-3 or TRBV12-4 and TRBJ1-1; D perhaps matches TRBD1 (5 bases). The sequencing sample was made of blood. As DNA, the CDR3 is TGTGCCAGCACCCTCCGAGAGGGACACACTGAAGCTTTCTTT. This gives the protein CASTLREGHTEAFF.